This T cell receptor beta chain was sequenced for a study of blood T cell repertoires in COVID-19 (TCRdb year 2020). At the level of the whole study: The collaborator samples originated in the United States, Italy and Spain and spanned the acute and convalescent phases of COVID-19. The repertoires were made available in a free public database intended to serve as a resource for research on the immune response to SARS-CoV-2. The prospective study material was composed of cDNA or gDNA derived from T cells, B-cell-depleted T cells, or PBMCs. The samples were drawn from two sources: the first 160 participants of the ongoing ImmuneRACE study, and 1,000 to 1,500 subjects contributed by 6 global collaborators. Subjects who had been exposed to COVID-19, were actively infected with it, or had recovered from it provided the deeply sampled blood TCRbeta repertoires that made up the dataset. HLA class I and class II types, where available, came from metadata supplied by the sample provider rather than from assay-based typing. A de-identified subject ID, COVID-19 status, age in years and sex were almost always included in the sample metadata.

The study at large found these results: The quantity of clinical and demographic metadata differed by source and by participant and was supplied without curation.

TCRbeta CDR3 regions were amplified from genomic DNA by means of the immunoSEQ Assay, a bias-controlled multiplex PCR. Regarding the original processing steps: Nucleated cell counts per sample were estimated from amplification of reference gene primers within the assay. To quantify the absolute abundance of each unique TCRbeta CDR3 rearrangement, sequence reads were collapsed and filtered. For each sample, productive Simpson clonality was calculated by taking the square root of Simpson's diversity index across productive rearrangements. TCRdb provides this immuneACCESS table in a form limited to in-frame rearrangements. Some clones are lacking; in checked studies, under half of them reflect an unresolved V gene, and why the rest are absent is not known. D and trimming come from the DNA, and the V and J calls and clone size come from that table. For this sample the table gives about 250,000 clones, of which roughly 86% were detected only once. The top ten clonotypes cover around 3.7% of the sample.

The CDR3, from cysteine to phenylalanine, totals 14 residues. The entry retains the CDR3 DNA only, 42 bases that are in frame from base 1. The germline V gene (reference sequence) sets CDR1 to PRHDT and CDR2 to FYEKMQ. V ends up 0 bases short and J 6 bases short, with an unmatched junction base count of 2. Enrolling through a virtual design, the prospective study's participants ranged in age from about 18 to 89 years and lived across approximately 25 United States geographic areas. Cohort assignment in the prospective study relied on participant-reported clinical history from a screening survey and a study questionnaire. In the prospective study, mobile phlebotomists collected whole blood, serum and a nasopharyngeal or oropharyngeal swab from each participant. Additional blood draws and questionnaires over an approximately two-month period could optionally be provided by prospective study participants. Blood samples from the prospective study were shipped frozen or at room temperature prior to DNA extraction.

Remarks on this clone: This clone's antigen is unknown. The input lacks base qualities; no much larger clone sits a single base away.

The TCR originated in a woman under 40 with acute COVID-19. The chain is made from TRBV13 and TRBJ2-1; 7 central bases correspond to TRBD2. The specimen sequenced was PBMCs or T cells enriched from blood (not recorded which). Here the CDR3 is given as CASSLGQRGNEQFF. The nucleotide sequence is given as TGTGCCAGCAGCTTAGGCCAGCGGGGCAATGAGCAGTTCTTC.